This T cell receptor (beta chain) is from a study of T cell responses to AZD1222 COVID-19 vaccine. Broader study findings: Across spike, vaccine-associated CD4 TCRs were found, dominant at 160-218 and 743-854. Repertoire sampling happened only post peak T cell response. Mostly white British, mostly female donors; authors suggested clonal diversity may be underestimated. Nearly half of unique spike-specific TCRs reportedly avoided B.1.351 and B.1.1.7 mutated regions.

A word on this clone: Its matching antigen is unknown.

TCRdb's copy holds only in-frame clones and misses some; the assay was immunoSEQ multiplex PCR. The data contain about 180,000 clones, 70% to 90% of them singletons. From germline, CDR1 is SGHVS and CDR2 FQNEAQ. The CDR3 runs to 15 residues. Trimming shortened V by 5 bases and J by 2 bases, and 13 bases separated the two germline ends. This clonotype originated in an adult who received the AZD1222 COVID-19 vaccine. V usage is TRBV7-8 and J usage is TRBJ2-1, with D maybe TRBD1 (5 bases). This specimen was peripheral blood, taken 28 days after the second AZD1222 dose. The CDR3 bases are TGTGCCAGCAGCCGCTGGACAAGTGCCTACAATGAGCAGTTCTTC. Encoded protein: CASSRWTSAYNEQFF. The full variable domain, with the rest looked up from reference TRBV7-8 and TRBJ2-1, is GAGVSQSPRYKVAKRGQDVALRCDPISGHVSLFWYQQALGQGPEFLTYFQNEAQLDKSGLPSDRFFAERPEGSVSTLKIQRTQQEDSAVYLCASSRWTSAYNEQFFGPGTRLTVL.